This T cell receptor beta chain is drawn from a study of PD-L1 blockade in urothelial cancer. As for the study in general: Men with urothelial cancer arising in the bladder made up about 85% of the roughly 30 patients. Blood analysis occurred 3 weeks (second dose) and 6 weeks after treatment start. A median around 140,000 T cells were found in blood samples.

Here immunoSEQ multiplex PCR was the method, and the copy in TCRdb shows in-frame clones only, minus some. The profile shows about 74,000 clones, almost 90% of them singletons. As for time point: pretreatment peripheral blood. The junction had 10 bases not matched to a gene; V was cut back by 0 bases and J by 4 bases. CDR3 length: 17 amino acids. Germline CDR1 SGDLS, CDR2 YYNGEE. In its sample, this clone was seen once. This TCR was recovered from a man between 65 and 79 years old with urothelial cancer. The sequencing here drew on PBMCs, taken around atezolizumab (anti-PD-L1) treatment. The chain links TRBV9 to TRBJ2-5, with 9 bases that match TRBD2. The CDR3 loop is CASSVAVRAGGAETQYF. As DNA, the CDR3 is TGTGCCAGCAGCGTAGCGGTTCGAGCGGGAGGAGCAGAGACCCAGTACTTC.